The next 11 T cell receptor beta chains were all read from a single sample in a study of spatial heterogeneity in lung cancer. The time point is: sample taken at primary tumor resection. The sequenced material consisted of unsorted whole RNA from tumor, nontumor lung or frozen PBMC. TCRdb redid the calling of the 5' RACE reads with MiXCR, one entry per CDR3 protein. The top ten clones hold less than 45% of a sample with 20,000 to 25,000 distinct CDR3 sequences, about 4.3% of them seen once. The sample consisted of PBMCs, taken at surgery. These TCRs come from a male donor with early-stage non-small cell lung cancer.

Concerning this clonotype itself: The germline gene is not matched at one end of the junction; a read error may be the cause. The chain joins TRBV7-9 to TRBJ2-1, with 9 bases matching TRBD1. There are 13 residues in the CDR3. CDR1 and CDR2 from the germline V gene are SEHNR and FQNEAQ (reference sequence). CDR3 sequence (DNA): TGTGCCAGCAGCTTAGAAAAGGGACAGGGAACCCTCTTC. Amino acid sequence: CASSLEKGQGTLF.

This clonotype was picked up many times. The CDR3 region is CASSLQGINTDTQYF. For the CDR3, the DNA is TGTGCCAGCAGCTTACAGGGGATCAACACAGATACGCAGTATTTT. V usage is TRBV7-2 and J usage is TRBJ2-3; a weak D match, TRBD1 (6 bases). This CDR3 contains 15 residues. V was pared by 2 bases and J by 2 bases, with 11 bases between. Germline assignment: CDR1 SGHTA and CDR2 FQGNSA.

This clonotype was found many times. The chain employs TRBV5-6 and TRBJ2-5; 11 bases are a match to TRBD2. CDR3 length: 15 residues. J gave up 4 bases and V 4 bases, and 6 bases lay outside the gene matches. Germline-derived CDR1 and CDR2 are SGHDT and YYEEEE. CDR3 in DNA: TGTGCCAGCAGCCTTCTAGCGGGGGGAACAGAGACCCAGTACTTC. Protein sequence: CASSLLAGGTETQYF.

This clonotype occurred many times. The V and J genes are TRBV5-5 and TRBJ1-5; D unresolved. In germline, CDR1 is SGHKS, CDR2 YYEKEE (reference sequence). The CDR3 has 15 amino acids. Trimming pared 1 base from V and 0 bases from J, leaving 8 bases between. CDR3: CASSLMSVSNQPQHF. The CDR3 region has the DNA TGTGCCAGCAGCTTGATGTCGGTTAGCAATCAGCCCCAGCATTTT.

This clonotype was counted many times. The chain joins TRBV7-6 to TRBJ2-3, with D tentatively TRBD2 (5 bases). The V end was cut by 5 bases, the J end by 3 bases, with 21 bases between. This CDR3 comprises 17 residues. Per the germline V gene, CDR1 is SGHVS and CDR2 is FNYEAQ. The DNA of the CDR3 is TGTGCCAGCAGCCCCGGTGTGAGGGCGAGTACAACAGATACGCAGTATTTT. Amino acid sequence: CASSPGVRASTTDTQYF.

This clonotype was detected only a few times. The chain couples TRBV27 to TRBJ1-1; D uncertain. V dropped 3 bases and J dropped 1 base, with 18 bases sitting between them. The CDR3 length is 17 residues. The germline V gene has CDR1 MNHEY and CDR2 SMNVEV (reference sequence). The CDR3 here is CASSFFPPNRRNTEAFF. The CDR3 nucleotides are TGTGCCAGCAGTTTCTTTCCTCCAAACCGCCGGAACACTGAAGCTTTCTTT.

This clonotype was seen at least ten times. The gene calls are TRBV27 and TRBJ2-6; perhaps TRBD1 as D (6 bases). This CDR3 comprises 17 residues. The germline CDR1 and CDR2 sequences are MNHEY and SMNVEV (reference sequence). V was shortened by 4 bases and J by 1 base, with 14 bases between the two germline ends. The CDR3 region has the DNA TGTGCCAGCAGTTCCTCAAGACAGGCGTCTGGGGCCAACGTCCTGACTTTC. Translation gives CASSSSRQASGANVLTF.

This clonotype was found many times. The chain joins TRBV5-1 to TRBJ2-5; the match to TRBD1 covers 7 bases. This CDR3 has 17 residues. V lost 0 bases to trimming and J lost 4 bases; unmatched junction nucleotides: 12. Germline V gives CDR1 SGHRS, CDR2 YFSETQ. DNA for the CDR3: TGCGCCAGCAGCTTGGTGGGGTTACAGGGGTCGGGAGAGACCCAGTACTTC. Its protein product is CASSLVGLQGSGETQYF.

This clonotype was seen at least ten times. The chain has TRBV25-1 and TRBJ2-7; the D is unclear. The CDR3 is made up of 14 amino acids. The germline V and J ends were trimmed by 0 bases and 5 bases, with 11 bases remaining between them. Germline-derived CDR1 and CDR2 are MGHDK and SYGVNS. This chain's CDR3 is CASSEYKGAHEQYF. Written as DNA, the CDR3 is TGTGCCAGCAGTGAATATAAGGGTGCCCACGAGCAGTACTTC.

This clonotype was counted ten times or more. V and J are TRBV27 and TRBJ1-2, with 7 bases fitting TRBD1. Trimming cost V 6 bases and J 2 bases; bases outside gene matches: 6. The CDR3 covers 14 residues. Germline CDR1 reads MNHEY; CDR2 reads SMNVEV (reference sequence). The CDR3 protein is CASRGGGLNYGYTF. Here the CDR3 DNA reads TGTGCCAGCAGGGGAGGGGGCTTGAACTATGGCTACACCTTC.

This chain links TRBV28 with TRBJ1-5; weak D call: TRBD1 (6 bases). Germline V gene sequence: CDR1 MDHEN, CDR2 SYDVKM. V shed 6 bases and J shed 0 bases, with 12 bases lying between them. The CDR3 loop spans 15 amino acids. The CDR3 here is CASRADRLSNQPQHF. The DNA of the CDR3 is TGTGCCAGCAGAGCCGACAGGCTTAGCAATCAGCCCCAGCATTTT.